The next 28 T cell receptor beta chains were all read from a single sample in a study of CDR3 diversity in severe acne. TCRdb ran MiXCR on the PCR reads and lists one entry per CDR3 protein. The sample comprises around 85,000 distinct CDR3 sequences, around 54% of which are singletons, and approximately 10% rests with the top ten. Sequencing was done on a sample of blood. These receptors all stem from a male donor with severe acne vulgaris.

V usage is TRBV7-9 and J usage is TRBJ2-2; D may be TRBD2 (6 bases). With 7 bases removed from V and 7 bases from J, the gap between germline ends came to 10 bases. Germline loops: CDR1 SEHNR, CDR2 FQNEAQ (reference sequence). The CDR3 consists of 12 residues. The CDR3 coding sequence is TGTGCCAGCACCCGCGGGGACGGGGAGCTGTTTTTT. This codes for CASTRGDGELFF.

The chain combines TRBV20-1 with TRBJ2-2, with 8 bases matching TRBD2. The V and J ends lost 6 bases and 7 bases, in that order; junction bases with no gene match: 4. Germline CDR1 reads DFQATT; CDR2 reads SNEGSKA (reference sequence). This CDR3 has 12 amino acids. CDR3 nucleotides: TGCAGTGCCGGGACTAGTGGCGGGGAGCTGTTTTTT. Translating it yields CSAGTSGGELFF.

This clonotype occurred a few times. CDR3 bases: TGTGCCAGCACGGGACAGGTAGCTGAAGCTTTCTTT. Its protein product is CASTGQVAEAFF. This chain links TRBV12-3 or TRBV12-4 with TRBJ1-1; TRBD1 matches at 8 bases. Trimming cost V 7 bases and J 6 bases; bases outside gene matches: 4. The CDR3 extends over 12 amino acids.

This clonotype was seen many times. The rearrangement joins TRBV2 to TRBJ2-1, with 10 positions matching TRBD1. Germline V lookup: CDR1 SNHLY, CDR2 FYNNEI. After removal of 7 bases from V and 0 bases from J, the junction contained 6 bases not matched to a gene. The CDR3 loop spans 16 amino acids. CDR3 loop: CASTYRTGGSYNEQFF. CDR3 DNA sequence: TGTGCCAGCACCTACCGGACAGGGGGCTCCTACAATGAGCAGTTCTTC.

This chain joins TRBV15 and TRBJ1-5; the D is unclear. Germline-derived CDR1 and CDR2 are LNHNV and YYDKDF (reference sequence). V was trimmed by 1 base and J by 11 bases, leaving 15 bases between them. The CDR3 covers 14 residues. The CDR3 DNA sequence: TGTGCCACCAGCAGAGGAGTGGAGGGTGAGACCCAGCATTTT. Translating gives CATSRGVEGETQHF.

This chain uses TRBV20-1 with TRBJ2-7; possible D gene TRBD2, 5 bases. This CDR3 has 12 amino acids. V lost 3 bases and J 0 bases, leaving 6 bases between the germline ends. In germline, CDR1 is DFQATT, CDR2 SNEGSKA (reference sequence). The CDR3 DNA reads as TGCAGTGCTAGCGGGGACTCCTACGAGCAGTACTTC. This translates into CSASGDSYEQYF.

Ten or more counts support this clonotype. V gene TRBV7-6 combines with J gene TRBJ2-3, with no clear D. This CDR3 contains 12 residues. In germline, CDR1 is SGHVS, CDR2 FNYEAQ. The V gene lost 2 bases and the J gene lost 4 bases, with 4 bases spanning the gap. In DNA form, the CDR3 reads TGTGCCAGCAGCTTAACCCCAGATACGCAGTATTTT. Translated: CASSLTPDTQYF.

In the case of this clonotype: One end of the junction does not line up with germline, which may come from a read error. The rearrangement links TRBV6-5 to TRBJ1-4; D not resolved. Per the germline V gene, CDR1 is MNHEY and CDR2 is SVGAGI. There are 9 residues in the CDR3. The CDR3 DNA sequence: TGTGCCAGCAGTGAAACCGTAATTTTT. It translates to CASSETVIF.

With respect to this clonotype: It is unclear where the CDR3 begins or ends on the DNA, so no DNA is shown, and the CDR3 is as TCRdb lists it. The CDR3 sequence: CASSFPGWSYGYTFGSGNNQPQHF. This chain links TRBV6-6 with TRBJ1-5; TRBD1 is the table's D call and was not checked against the DNA. CDR1 and CDR2 from the germline V gene are MNHNY and SVGAGI (reference sequence). The CDR3 totals 24 residues, both ends included.

The chain is built from TRBV24-1 and TRBJ2-3; 10 bases line up with TRBD2. V lost 9 bases to trimming and J lost 3 bases; unmatched junction nucleotides: 17. This CDR3 has 18 residues. Germline V gene sequence: CDR1 KGHDR, CDR2 SFDVKD. CDR3 amino acids: CATSGTSAHQALTDTQYF. For the CDR3, the DNA is TGTGCCACCTCCGGGACTAGCGCACACCAAGCACTTACAGATACGCAGTATTTT.

This clonotype was counted at least ten times. The CDR3 loop is CASSPGPSTQGYNSPLHF. CDR3 in DNA: TGTGCCAGCAGCCCGGGACCCTCGACCCAGGGCTATAATTCACCCCTCCACTTT. This chain joins TRBV5-5 and TRBJ1-6; tentatively, D is TRBD1 (5 bases). The V gene lost 4 bases and the J gene lost 3 bases, with 20 bases spanning the gap. This CDR3 is 18 amino acids long. Germline V gene lookup returns CDR1 SGHKS and CDR2 YYEKEE (reference sequence).

This clonotype was seen many times. V and J are TRBV10-3 and TRBJ1-2, with 10 bases lining up with TRBD1. The CDR3 covers 16 residues. The V and J ends lost 0 bases and 5 bases, in that order; junction bases with no gene match: 6. The germline V gene has CDR1 ENHRY and CDR2 SYGVKD. The CDR3 coding sequence is TGTGCCATCAGTGAGTCAGTCGGGGACAGGGGTTATGGCTACACCTTC. It is translated as CAISESVGDRGYGYTF.

Comment on this clonotype: It may be a read error: a sequence one base away is much more abundant. V and J are TRBV6-1 and TRBJ2-3; 7 nucleotides line up with TRBD1. The CDR3 sequence is 14 residues long. The J segment lost 4 bases and the V segment lost 7 bases, leaving 8 bases of the junction unmatched. Germline-derived CDR1 and CDR2 are MNHNS and SASEGT. DNA for the CDR3: TGTGCCAGCACCGATCAGGGGGAAGCAGATACGCAGTATTTT. Encoded protein: CASTDQGEADTQYF.

The rearrangement links TRBV28 to TRBJ1-4, with 8 bases aligning to TRBD1. V gave up 6 bases and J gave up 12 bases; unmatched junction bases: 9. The germline V gene encodes CDR1 MDHEN and CDR2 SYDVKM. The CDR3 totals 13 residues. The CDR3 is CASSSGQGGELFF. The CDR3 region has the DNA TGTGCCAGCAGCTCAGGACAGGGTGGGGAACTGTTTTTT.

DNA of the CDR3: TGTGCCAGCAGCTTCACAGGGGCCCAAGAGACCCAGTACTTC. Its translation is CASSFTGAQETQYF. The genes are TRBV11-2 and TRBJ2-5; 7 positions agree with TRBD1. Trimming removed 3 bases from V and 1 base from J; junction bases left unmatched: 2. Germline loops: CDR1 SGHAT, CDR2 FQNNGV. CDR3 length equals 14 residues. The full variable domain, its missing parts supplied by reference TRBV11-2 and TRBJ2-5, is EAGVAQSPRYKIIEKRQSVAFWCNPISGHATLYWYQQILGQGPKLLIQFQNNGVVDDSQLPKDRFSAERLKGVDSTLKIQPAKLEDSAVYLCASSFTGAQETQYFGPGTRLLVL.

A word on this clonotype: This may arise from a read error, as a much more abundant clone is one base away. V usage is TRBV10-3 and J usage is TRBJ1-1; D is possibly TRBD1 (5 bases). V was clipped by 8 bases and J by 3 bases, with 16 bases between them. The germline V gene encodes CDR1 ENHRY and CDR2 SYGVKD. This CDR3 region has 14 residues. The CDR3 bases are TGTGCCATCTCCCCCGGGGCTGATGACACTGAAGCTTTCTTT. Translating it yields CAISPGADDTEAFF.

The J gene is TRBJ2-7, the V gene TRBV29-1; D not certain. The CDR3 has 17 residues. CDR1 and CDR2 (germline): SQVTM, ANQGSEA. The germline V and J ends were trimmed by 2 bases and 7 bases, with 27 bases remaining between them. The DNA for the CDR3 is TGCAGCGTTGAAAAGGCGGAGCCTCCGCAAAACACCGGGGAGCAGTACTTC. It translates to CSVEKAEPPQNTGEQYF.

Ten or more counts support this clonotype. The chain combines TRBV20-1 with TRBJ2-2, with D uncertain. Germline V gives CDR1 DFQATT, CDR2 SNEGSKA (reference sequence). This CDR3 is built from 14 residues. Trimming removed 5 bases at V and 3 bases at J, with 13 bases between. CDR3 DNA: TGCAGTGCTTCCGCATTCAGTCACACCGGGGAGCTGTTTTTT. Protein: CSASAFSHTGELFF.

In its sample, this clonotype was seen many times. This chain joins TRBV20-1 and TRBJ1-2; 7 nucleotides agree with TRBD1. The CDR3 runs 15 residues. CDR1 is DFQATT and CDR2 is SNEGSKA in the germline V gene (reference sequence). V shed 0 bases and J 5 bases; nucleotides not matched to a gene: 9. This chain's CDR3 is CSARDRQDRYYGYTF. CDR3 DNA: TGCAGTGCTAGAGATAGGCAGGACAGGTATTATGGCTACACCTTC.

A note on this clonotype: The DNA is omitted, as the CDR3 cannot be located on it reliably, and the CDR3 follows TCRdb's listing. V gene TRBV14 combines with J gene TRBJ2-1; the D call of TRBD1 is as the table states it, not checked on the DNA. Termini included, the CDR3 measures 18 amino acids. Germline-derived CDR1 and CDR2 are SGHDN and FVKESK. This chain's CDR3 is CASFYICSAKVGGNEQFF.

This clonotype has only a few counts. The chain combines TRBV7-2 with TRBJ1-1; perhaps TRBD1 as D (5 bases). CDR1 is SGHTA, CDR2 FQGNSA, per germline. Deletions cut 1 base from V and 6 bases from J, with 9 bases between. The CDR3 spans 13 residues. CDR3 residues: CASSLVGVAEAFF. CDR3 coding DNA: TGTGCCAGCAGCTTAGTGGGGGTTGCTGAAGCTTTCTTT.

The chain joins TRBV5-1 to TRBJ2-1, with 7 bases identical to TRBD2. Germline V gene data show CDR1 as SGHRS and CDR2 as YFSETQ. V lost 0 bases and J lost 8; bases outside the gene matches: 8. The length of the CDR3 is 15 residues. This chain's CDR3 is CASSLGGDYRDEQFF. CDR3 in DNA: TGCGCCAGCAGCTTGGGGGGGGACTACCGGGATGAGCAGTTCTTC.

The V and J genes are TRBV5-6 and TRBJ2-3, with D possibly being TRBD1 (6 bases). The CDR3 runs to 16 residues. The ends were cut back, 4 bases at V and 9 bases at J, with 24 bases in the middle. Per germline, CDR1 SGHDT and CDR2 YYEEEE. The CDR3 sequence: CASSPTPTGHMGTQYF. Written as DNA, the CDR3 is TGTGCCAGCAGCCCCACCCCGACAGGACATATGGGGACGCAGTATTTT.

This chain links TRBV28 with TRBJ2-1; 7 bases line up with TRBD1. Trimming cost V 2 bases and J 2 bases; bases outside gene matches: 6. This CDR3 has 16 amino acids. Germline CDR1 reads MDHEN; CDR2 reads SYDVKM. In DNA, the CDR3 is TGTGCCAGCAGTTTAAACTGGCAGGGGGCCTACAATGAGCAGTTCTTC. It encodes CASSLNWQGAYNEQFF.

CDR3 sequence (DNA): TGTGCCAGCAGCTTAGTTAGAACAGGGAACACCGGGGAGCTGTTTTTT. Its translation is CASSLVRTGNTGELFF. The rearrangement links TRBV7-2 to TRBJ2-2; TRBD1 is a possible D gene (5 bases). V dropped 1 base and J dropped 1 base, with 10 bases sitting between them. The CDR3 extends over 16 amino acids. Germline CDR1 and CDR2: SGHTA and FQGNSA. The full variable domain, rest sourced from reference TRBV7-2 and TRBJ2-2, is GAGVSQSPSNKVTEKGKDVELRCDPISGHTALYWYRQSLGQGLEFLIYFQGNSAPDKSGLPSDRFSAERTGGSVSTLTIQRTQQEDSAVYLCASSLVRTGNTGELFFGEGSRLTVL.

The chain recombines TRBV5-5 with TRBJ2-5; D perhaps matches TRBD2 (5 bases). Germline V CDR1 and CDR2: SGHKS, YYEKEE (reference sequence). V dropped 4 bases and J dropped 3 bases, with 19 bases sitting between them. This CDR3 is 16 amino acids long. The CDR3 sequence is CASSPSGGREEETQYF. As DNA, the CDR3 is TGTGCCAGCAGCCCCTCCGGCGGGCGCGAAGAAGAGACCCAGTACTTC.

This chain joins TRBV25-1 and TRBJ2-2; D is unclear. Deletions cut 3 bases from V and 7 bases from J, with 9 bases between. Germline lookup yields CDR1 MGHDK and CDR2 SYGVNS. This CDR3 region has 13 residues. The CDR3 sequence is CASSEGLYGELFF. For the CDR3, the DNA is TGTGCCAGCAGTGAGGGCCTATACGGGGAGCTGTTTTTT.

About this clonotype itself: This clone may be a read error of a much larger clone one base away. Because the CDR3 is missing its conserved closing phenylalanine or tryptophan, this is likely a read error. V gene TRBV15 combines with J gene TRBJ2-3; TRBD1 matches 7 bases. The CDR3 length is 17 residues. Germline V lookup: CDR1 LNHNV, CDR2 YYDKDF (reference sequence). Trimming at V came to 1 base and at J to 2 bases, leaving 9 bases not matched to a gene. The DNA for the CDR3 is TGTGCCACCAGCAGAGCAAAGACAGGGAAGAACACAGATACGCAGTATTCT. It is translated as CATSRAKTGKNTDTQYS.